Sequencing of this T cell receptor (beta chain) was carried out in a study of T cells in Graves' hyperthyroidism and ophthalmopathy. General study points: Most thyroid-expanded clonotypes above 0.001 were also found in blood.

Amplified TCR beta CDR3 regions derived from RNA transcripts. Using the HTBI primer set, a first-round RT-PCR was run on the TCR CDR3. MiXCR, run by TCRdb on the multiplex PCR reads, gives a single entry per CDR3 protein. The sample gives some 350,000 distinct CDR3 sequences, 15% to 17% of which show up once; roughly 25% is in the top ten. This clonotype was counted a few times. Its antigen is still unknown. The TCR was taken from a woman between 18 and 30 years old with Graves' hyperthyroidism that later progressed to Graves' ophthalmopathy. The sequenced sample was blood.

CDR3 protein: CASSGAQSRWGSYNSPLHF. Here the CDR3 DNA reads TGTGCCAGCAGCGGAGCTCAAAGTCGCTGGGGCTCCTATAATTCACCCCTCCACTTT. This chain joins TRBV9 and TRBJ1-6; D unresolved. CDR1 is SGDLS and CDR2 is YYNGEE in the germline V gene. Between the trimmed V and J ends, which lost 3 bases and 0 bases, there was a span of 19 bases. The CDR3 is 19 amino acids.